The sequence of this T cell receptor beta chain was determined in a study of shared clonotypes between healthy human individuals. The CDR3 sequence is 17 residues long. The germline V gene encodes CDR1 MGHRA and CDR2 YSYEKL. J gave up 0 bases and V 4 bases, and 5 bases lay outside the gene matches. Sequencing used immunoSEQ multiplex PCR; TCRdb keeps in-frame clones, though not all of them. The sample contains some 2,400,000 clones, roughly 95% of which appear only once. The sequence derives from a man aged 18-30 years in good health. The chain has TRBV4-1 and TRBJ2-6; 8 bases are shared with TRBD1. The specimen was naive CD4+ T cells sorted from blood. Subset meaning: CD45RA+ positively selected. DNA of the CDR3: TGCGCCAGCAGCCGCGGACAGGGAAACTCTGGGGCCAACGTCCTGACTTTC. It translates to CASSRGQGNSGANVLTF.